This T cell receptor (beta chain) was sequenced during a study of identical twins. Germline V CDR1 and CDR2: MGHRA, YSYEKL. Trimming shortened V by 1 base and J by 1 base, and 11 bases separated the two germline ends. The CDR3 covers 16 residues. TCRdb passed the 5' RACE reads through MiXCR, listing each CDR3 protein once. The sample includes around 1.7 million distinct CDR3 sequences, less than 35% of them seen just once. The specimen sequenced was cord blood. This TCR derives from a newborn girl in good health. This rearrangement joins TRBV4-1 to TRBJ1-5, with D perhaps TRBD1 (6 bases). CDR3 nucleotide sequence: TGCGCCAGCAGCCAAGGGGACAATGTCAGCAATCAGCCCCAGCATTTT. Its translation: CASSQGDNVSNQPQHF.